These 23 T cell receptor beta chains came from one sample sequenced in a study of blood T cell repertoires in COVID-19. The protocol was immunoSEQ multiplex PCR, while the TCRdb copy is restricted to in-frame clones and leaves out a portion. Here the sample spans fewer than 450,000 clones, around nine tenths being singletons. The sequenced sample consisted of PBMCs or T cells enriched from blood (not recorded which). These receptors all come from a woman aged 18-35 years who had recovered from COVID-19.

The chain has TRBV19 and TRBJ1-2, with 10 nucleotides matching TRBD1. V lost 10 bases, J lost 2 bases, and 19 bases stayed unmatched. The CDR3 has 18 amino acids. Germline V CDR1 and CDR2: LNHDA, SQIVND (reference sequence). In DNA, the CDR3 is TGTGCCACCACACTTGGAGGGCCCGGGACAGGGGAAAACTATGGCTACACCTTC. This translates into CATTLGGPGTGENYGYTF. The variable domain in full, with the rest retrieved from reference TRBV19 and TRBJ1-2, is DGGITQSPKYLFRKEGQNVTLSCEQNLNHDAMYWYRQDPGQGLRLIYYSQIVNDFQKGDIAEGYSVSREKKESFPLTVTSAQKNPTAFYLCATTLGGPGTGENYGYTFGSGTRLTVV.

V gene TRBV18 combines with J gene TRBJ2-1; TRBD2 might be the D (6 bases). This CDR3 has 13 residues. Germline-derived CDR1 and CDR2 are KGHSH and LQKENI. V was shortened by 6 bases and J by 1 base, with 7 bases between the two germline ends. This CDR3 reads CASSAGSYNEQFF. The CDR3 DNA follows: TGTGCCAGCTCCGCGGGATCCTACAATGAGCAGTTCTTC.

The chain is built from TRBV29-1 and TRBJ1-3; D is uncertain. This CDR3 spans 13 amino acids. The germline gives CDR1 SQVTM, CDR2 ANQGSEA. V lost 0 bases and J lost 1, with 4 bases in between. The CDR3 region has the DNA TGCAGCGTTGAAGACGTATCTGGAAACACCATATATTTT. Its protein product is CSVEDVSGNTIYF.

The chain links TRBV6-5 to TRBJ2-5; 8 bases map to TRBD1. CDR3 size: 13 residues. Trimming took 8 bases from V and 7 from J; bases not matched to a gene: 9. Germline lookup yields CDR1 MNHEY and CDR2 SVGAGI. In DNA, the CDR3 is TGTGCCAGCGAGGACAGGGCATACGCGACCCAGTACTTC. Protein product: CASEDRAYATQYF.

The rearrangement links TRBV24-1 to TRBJ2-3, with a tentative D call TRBD1 (6 bases). CDR3 length equals 16 residues. From germline, CDR1 is KGHDR and CDR2 SFDVKD. V lost 2 bases, J lost 4 bases, and 15 bases lay in between. This chain's CDR3 is CATSDSYRAWPDTQYF. In nucleotides, the CDR3 is TGTGCCACCAGTGATTCATACAGGGCTTGGCCAGATACGCAGTATTTT.

The V and J genes are TRBV7-9 and TRBJ1-2, with 8 bases aligning to TRBD1. This CDR3 has 15 amino acids. V shed 5 bases and J 4 bases; nucleotides not matched to a gene: 9. Germline CDR1 is SEHNR and CDR2 is FQNEAQ (reference sequence). Written as DNA, the CDR3 is TGTGCCAGCAGCCTTGGACAGGGCATTGGCTATGGCTACACCTTC. This codes for CASSLGQGIGYGYTF. Together with reference TRBV7-9 and TRBJ1-2, the CDR3 gives the full variable domain: DTGVSQNPRHKITKRGQNVTFRCDPISEHNRLYWYRQTLGQGPEFLTYFQNEAQLEKSRLLSDRFSAERPKGSFSTLEIQRTEQGDSAMYLCASSLGQGIGYGYTFGSGTRLTVV.

This clone was observed a single time. The V call is TRBV5-4, the J call TRBJ1-2, with D maybe TRBD1 (6 bases). Trimming took 4 bases from V and 8 from J, leaving 24 bases between them. There are 16 residues in the CDR3. CDR1 is SGHNT and CDR2 is YYREEE in the germline V gene (reference sequence). CDR3 loop: CASSHEGGHTFSGYTF. The CDR3 DNA reads as TGTGCCAGCAGCCATGAAGGGGGACACACCTTTTCGGGCTACACCTTC.

The rearrangement links TRBV4-3 to TRBJ1-6; D is perhaps TRBD1 (6 bases). The CDR3 has 15 residues. Germline V gene sequence: CDR1 LGHNA, CDR2 YSLEER. Deletions cut 2 bases from V and 7 bases from J, with 12 bases between. The CDR3, as DNA: TGCGCCAGCAGCCAAAAGACAGGAAGAAATTCACCCCTCCACTTT. Translation gives CASSQKTGRNSPLHF.

This chain uses TRBV2 with TRBJ2-6; 11 bases match TRBD2. CDR1 SNHLY and CDR2 FYNNEI come from the germline V gene. CDR3 length: 17 residues. V lost 6 bases, J lost 0 bases, and 4 bases stayed unmatched. The CDR3 loop is CASRSLAGGSGANVLTF. Written as DNA, the CDR3 is TGTGCCAGCAGGAGCCTAGCGGGGGGCTCTGGGGCCAACGTCCTGACTTTC.

The rearrangement links TRBV18 to TRBJ2-7; D remains unclear. Trimming left V 3 bases short and J 2 bases short, with 17 bases between. CDR3 length: 16 residues. Per the germline V gene, CDR1 is KGHSH and CDR2 is LQKENI. The CDR3 loop is CASSPVAAAMAYEQYF. In nucleotides, the CDR3 is TGTGCCAGCTCACCGGTTGCGGCGGCGATGGCCTACGAGCAGTACTTC.

This clone was observed once. The rearrangement joins TRBV28 to TRBJ1-5; D not certain. Germline CDR1 is MDHEN and CDR2 is SYDVKM. The V end lost 8 bases, the J end lost 1 base, and 15 bases lay between the germline ends. CDR3 length: 15 residues. CDR3 DNA sequence: TGTGCCAGCGCTCGCGGGCCCGGAAGCAATCAGCCCCAGCATTTT. It translates to CASARGPGSNQPQHF. Full variable domain (rest looked up from reference TRBV28 and TRBJ1-5): DVKVTQSSRYLVKRTGEKVFLECVQDMDHENMFWYRQDPGLGLRLIYFSYDVKMKEKGDIPEGYSVSREKKERFSLILESASTNQTSMYLCASARGPGSNQPQHFGDGTRLSIL.

The genes are TRBV14 and TRBJ2-1; 8 nucleotides align to TRBD1. With 0 bases clipped from V and 3 bases from J, the junction kept 7 bases outside the gene matches. Germline V gene data show CDR1 as SGHDN and CDR2 as FVKESK. The CDR3 is 17 amino acids. The CDR3 region has the DNA TGTGCCAGCAGCCAAGAGATCAACAGGGGGTTCTACAATGAGCAGTTCTTC. Protein: CASSQEINRGFYNEQFF.

The V call is TRBV6-1, the J call TRBJ1-2; 12 nucleotides match TRBD1. The CDR3 has 18 amino acids. With V trimmed by 2 bases and J by 5 bases, 12 bases remained unmatched. Germline-derived CDR1 and CDR2 are MNHNS and SASEGT. The CDR3: CASSESGTGGWLSYGYTF. The CDR3 DNA is TGTGCCAGCAGTGAAAGCGGGACAGGGGGCTGGCTCTCATATGGCTACACCTTC.

V gene TRBV6-5 combines with J gene TRBJ1-2, with 7 bases that match TRBD1. The germline CDR1 and CDR2 sequences are MNHEY and SVGAGI. The CDR3 has 15 amino acids. The J segment lost 6 bases and the V segment lost 2 bases, leaving 9 bases of the junction unmatched. The CDR3 DNA reads TGTGCCAGCAGTTACGCAAGGACAGGAGTAAATGGCTACACCTTC. This sequence encodes CASSYARTGVNGYTF.

V and J are TRBV28 and TRBJ2-4, with TRBD1 identical over 8 bases. With V trimmed by 3 bases and J by 0 bases, 10 bases remained unmatched. Germline V gene data show CDR1 as MDHEN and CDR2 as SYDVKM. CDR3 length equals 18 residues. The CDR3, as DNA: TGTGCCAGCAGTTTCGGGCAGGGGGCCTCTATAGCCAAAAACATTCAGTACTTC. This encodes CASSFGQGASIAKNIQYF.

This chain connects TRBV4-1 to TRBJ2-4; possible D gene TRBD2, 5 bases. Trimming left V 8 bases short and J 0 bases short, with 20 bases between. The CDR3 contains 17 residues. Germline CDR1 reads MGHRA; CDR2 reads YSYEKL. The CDR3 loop reads CASRDPASRIAKNIQYF. DNA of the CDR3: TGCGCCAGCCGGGATCCCGCCAGCCGAATAGCCAAAAACATTCAGTACTTC.

The sample holds one count of this clone. The genes are TRBV24-1 and TRBJ2-3, with a possible D match to TRBD2 (5 bases). V gave up 4 bases and J gave up 10 bases, with 14 bases separating them. CDR1 is KGHDR and CDR2 is SFDVKD in the germline V gene. The CDR3 is made up of 13 amino acids. CDR3 loop: CATSDPTTTSQYF. The CDR3 bases are TGTGCCACCAGTGACCCGACTACGACTTCGCAGTATTTT.

As concerns this clone: Additional DNA sequences in this sample encode the identical CDR3. V and J are TRBV5-1 and TRBJ2-5, with D possibly being TRBD1 (6 bases). The germline V gene has CDR1 SGHRS and CDR2 YFSETQ. The V end lost 4 bases, the J end lost 3 bases, and 10 bases lay between the germline ends. The CDR3 length is 13 residues. The CDR3 protein is CASSLGQKETQYF. As DNA, the CDR3 is TGCGCCAGCAGCCTCGGACAGAAAGAGACCCAGTACTTC.

This clone appeared a single time. DNA for the CDR3: TGTGCCAGCAGTCCGGGACAGGGGGGAACTGAAGCTTTCTTT. Translated, it gives CASSPGQGGTEAFF. This chain links TRBV11-2 with TRBJ1-1; 11 positions match TRBD1. The CDR3 has 14 amino acids. Trimming cost V 6 bases and J 5 bases; bases outside gene matches: 5. Germline CDR1 reads SGHAT; CDR2 reads FQNNGV. The variable domain in full, with the rest retrieved from reference TRBV11-2 and TRBJ1-1, is EAGVAQSPRYKIIEKRQSVAFWCNPISGHATLYWYQQILGQGPKLLIQFQNNGVVDDSQLPKDRFSAERLKGVDSTLKIQPAKLEDSAVYLCASSPGQGGTEAFFGQGTRLTVV.

The chain employs TRBV13 and TRBJ2-5; TRBD1 matches 9 bases. This CDR3 region has 14 residues. V shed 5 bases and J 3 bases; nucleotides not matched to a gene: 4. The germline V gene encodes CDR1 PRHDT and CDR2 FYEKMQ (reference sequence). The CDR3 DNA sequence: TGTGCCAGCAGCCCGGGACAGGGTAAAGAGACCCAGTACTTC. It codes for CASSPGQGKETQYF.

This chain's CDR3 is CASSPGVRDGYTF. DNA for the CDR3: TGCGCCAGCAGTCCAGGGGTTAGGGATGGCTACACCTTC. The V gene is TRBV4-3, the J gene TRBJ1-2; a possible D gene is TRBD1 (6 bases). The CDR3 is made up of 13 amino acids. The V gene lost 6 bases and the J gene lost 6 bases, with 14 bases spanning the gap. Germline CDR1 and CDR2: LGHNA and YSLEER.

The chain combines TRBV9 with TRBJ2-7; D possibly corresponds to TRBD1 (6 bases). V shed 3 bases and J shed 4 bases, with 11 bases lying between them. The CDR3 sequence is 13 residues long. Germline V lookup: CDR1 SGDLS, CDR2 YYNGEE. The CDR3 spells CASSAPGQYEQYF. The DNA for the CDR3 is TGTGCCAGCAGCGCCCCGGGACAATACGAGCAGTACTTC. The whole variable domain, remainder taken from reference TRBV9 and TRBJ2-7, is DSGVTQTPKHLITATGQRVTLRCSPRSGDLSVYWYQQSLDQGLQFLIQYYNGEERAKGNILERFSAQQFPDLHSELNLSSLELGDSALYFCASSAPGQYEQYFGPGTRLTVT.

The chain recombines TRBV5-6 with TRBJ1-4; D is ambiguous. The CDR3 loop spans 13 amino acids. Per germline, CDR1 SGHDT and CDR2 YYEEEE. V lost 4 bases and J 8 bases, leaving 12 bases between the germline ends. Written as DNA, the CDR3 is TGTGCCAGCAGCCCGAGAGGGTACGAAAAACTGTTTTTT. This sequence encodes CASSPRGYEKLFF.